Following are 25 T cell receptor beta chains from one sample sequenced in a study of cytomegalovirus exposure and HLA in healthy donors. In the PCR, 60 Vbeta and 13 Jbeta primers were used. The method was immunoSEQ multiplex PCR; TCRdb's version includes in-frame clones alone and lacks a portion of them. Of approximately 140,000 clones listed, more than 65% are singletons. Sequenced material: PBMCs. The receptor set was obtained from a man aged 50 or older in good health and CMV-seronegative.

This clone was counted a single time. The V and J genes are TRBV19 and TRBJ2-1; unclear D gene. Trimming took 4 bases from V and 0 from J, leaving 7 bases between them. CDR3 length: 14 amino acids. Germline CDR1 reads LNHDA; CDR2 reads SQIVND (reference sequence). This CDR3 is CASSTWSSYNEQFF. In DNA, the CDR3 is TGTGCCAGTAGTACCTGGAGCTCCTACAATGAGCAGTTCTTC.

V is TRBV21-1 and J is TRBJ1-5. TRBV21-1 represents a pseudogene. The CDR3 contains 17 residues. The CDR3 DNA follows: TGTGCCAGCAGCAAAGGGCAGCGGGGGTATAGCAATCAGCCCCAGCATTTT. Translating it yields CASSKGQRGYSNQPQHF.

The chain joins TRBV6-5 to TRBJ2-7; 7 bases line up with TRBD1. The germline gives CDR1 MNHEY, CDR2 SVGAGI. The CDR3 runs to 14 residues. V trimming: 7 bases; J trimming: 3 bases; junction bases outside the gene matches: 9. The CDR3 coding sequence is TGTGCCAGCAAGGGGGACAGCGGACGCTACGAGCAGTACTTC. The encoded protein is CASKGDSGRYEQYF.

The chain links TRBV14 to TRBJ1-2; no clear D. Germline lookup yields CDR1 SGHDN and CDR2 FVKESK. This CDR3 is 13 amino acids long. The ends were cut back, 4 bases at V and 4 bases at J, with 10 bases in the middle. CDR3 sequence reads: CASSPEASYGYTF. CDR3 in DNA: TGTGCCAGCAGCCCGGAGGCCTCCTATGGCTACACCTTC.

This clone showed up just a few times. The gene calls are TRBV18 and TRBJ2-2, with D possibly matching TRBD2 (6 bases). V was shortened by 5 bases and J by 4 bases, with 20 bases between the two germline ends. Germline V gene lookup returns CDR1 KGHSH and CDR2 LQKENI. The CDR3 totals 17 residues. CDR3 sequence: CASSALQGGRFTGELFF. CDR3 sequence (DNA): TGTGCCAGCTCAGCCCTCCAGGGAGGCCGATTCACCGGGGAGCTGTTTTTT.

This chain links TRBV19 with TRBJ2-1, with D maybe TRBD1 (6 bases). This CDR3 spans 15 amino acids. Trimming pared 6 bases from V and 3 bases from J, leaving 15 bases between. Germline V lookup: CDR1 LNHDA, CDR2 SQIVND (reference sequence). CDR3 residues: CASRLAMDSYNEQFF. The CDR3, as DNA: TGTGCCAGTAGACTCGCTATGGACAGCTACAATGAGCAGTTCTTC.

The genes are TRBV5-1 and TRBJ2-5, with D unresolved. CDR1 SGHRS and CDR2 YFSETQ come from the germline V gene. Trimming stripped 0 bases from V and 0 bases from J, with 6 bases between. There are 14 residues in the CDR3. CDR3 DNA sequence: TGCGCCAGCAGCTTGGCAGATTACCAAGAGACCCAGTACTTC. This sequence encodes CASSLADYQETQYF.

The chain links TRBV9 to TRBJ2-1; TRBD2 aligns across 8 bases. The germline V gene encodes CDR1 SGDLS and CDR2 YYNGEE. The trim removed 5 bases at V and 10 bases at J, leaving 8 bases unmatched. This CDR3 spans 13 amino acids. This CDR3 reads CASSRAGAREQFF. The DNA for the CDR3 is TGTGCCAGCAGTAGAGCGGGGGCAAGAGAGCAGTTCTTC.

CDR3 nucleotide sequence: TGTGCCGGCTGTAACTATTCTACCTACGAGCAGTACTTC. It yields the protein CAGCNYSTYEQYF. This rearrangement joins TRBV30 to TRBJ2-7; D uncertain. V shed 8 bases and J shed 2 bases, with 16 bases lying between them. CDR1 and CDR2 (germline): GTSNPN, SVGIG (reference sequence). This CDR3 is 13 amino acids long.

CDR3 sequence reads: CASSQDLARGEQYF. The CDR3 DNA reads TGCGCCAGCAGCCAAGATCTAGCACGGGGTGAGCAGTACTTC. V and J are TRBV4-3 and TRBJ2-7; a weak D match, TRBD2 (5 bases). Per germline, CDR1 LGHNA and CDR2 YSLEER. The V and J ends lost 0 bases and 7 bases respectively, with 13 bases between them. This CDR3 contains 14 residues.

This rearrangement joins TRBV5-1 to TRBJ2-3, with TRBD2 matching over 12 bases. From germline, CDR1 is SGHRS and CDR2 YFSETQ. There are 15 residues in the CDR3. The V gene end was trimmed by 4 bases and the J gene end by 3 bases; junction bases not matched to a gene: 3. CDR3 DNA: TGCGCCAGCAGCACTAGCGGGGGGCGAACAGATACGCAGTATTTT. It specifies CASSTSGGRTDTQYF.

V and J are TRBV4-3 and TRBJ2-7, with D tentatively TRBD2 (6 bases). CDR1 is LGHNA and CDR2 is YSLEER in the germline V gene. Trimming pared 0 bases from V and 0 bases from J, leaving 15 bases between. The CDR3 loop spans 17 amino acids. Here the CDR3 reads CASSQDGTGVSSYEQYF. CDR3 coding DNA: TGCGCCAGCAGCCAAGATGGGACGGGGGTGAGCTCCTACGAGCAGTACTTC.

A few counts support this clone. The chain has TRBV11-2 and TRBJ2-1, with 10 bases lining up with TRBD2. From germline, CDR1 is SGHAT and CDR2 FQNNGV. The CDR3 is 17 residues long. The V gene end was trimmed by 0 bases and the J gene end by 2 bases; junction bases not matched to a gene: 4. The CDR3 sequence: CASSLDASGGPYNEQFF. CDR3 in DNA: TGTGCCAGCAGCTTAGATGCTAGCGGGGGACCCTACAATGAGCAGTTCTTC.

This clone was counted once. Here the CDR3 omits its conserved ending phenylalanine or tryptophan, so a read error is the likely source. The CDR3 loop reads CASRIPRGGNGYTL. Written as DNA, the CDR3 is TGCGCCAGCAGAATCCCTCGAGGGGGTAATGGCTACACCCTC. The chain uses TRBV4-1 and TRBJ1-2; D perhaps matches TRBD1 (6 bases). There are 14 residues in the CDR3. The ends were cut back, 6 bases at V and 6 bases at J, with 17 bases in the middle. Germline-derived CDR1 and CDR2 are MGHRA and YSYEKL.

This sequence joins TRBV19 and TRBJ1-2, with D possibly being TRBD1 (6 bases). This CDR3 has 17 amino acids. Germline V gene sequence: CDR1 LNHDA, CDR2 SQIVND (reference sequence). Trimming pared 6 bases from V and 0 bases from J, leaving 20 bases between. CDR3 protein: CASRFYGQMVANYGYTF. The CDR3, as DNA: TGTGCCAGTAGGTTTTACGGACAGATGGTTGCTAACTATGGCTACACCTTC.

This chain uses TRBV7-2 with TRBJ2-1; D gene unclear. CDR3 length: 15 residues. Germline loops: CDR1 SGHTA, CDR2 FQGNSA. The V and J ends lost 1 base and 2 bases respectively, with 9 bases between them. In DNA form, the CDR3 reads TGTGCCAGCAGCTTAGACCCAACGGCCTACAATGAGCAGTTCTTC. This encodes CASSLDPTAYNEQFF.

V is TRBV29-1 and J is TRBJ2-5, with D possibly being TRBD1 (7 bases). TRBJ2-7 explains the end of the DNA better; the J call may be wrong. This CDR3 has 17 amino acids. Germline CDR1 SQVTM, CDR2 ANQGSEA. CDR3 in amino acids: CSVVVIPGGSLRREQYF. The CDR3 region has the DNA TGCAGCGTTGTGGTTATTCCAGGGGGGTCTTTACGGCGCGAGCAGTACTTC.

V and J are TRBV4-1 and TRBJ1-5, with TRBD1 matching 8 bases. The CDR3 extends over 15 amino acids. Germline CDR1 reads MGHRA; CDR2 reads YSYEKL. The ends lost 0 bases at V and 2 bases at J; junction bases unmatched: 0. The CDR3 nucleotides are TGCGCCAGCAGCCAAGAGGACAGGGGCAATCAGCCCCAGCATTTT. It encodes CASSQEDRGNQPQHF.

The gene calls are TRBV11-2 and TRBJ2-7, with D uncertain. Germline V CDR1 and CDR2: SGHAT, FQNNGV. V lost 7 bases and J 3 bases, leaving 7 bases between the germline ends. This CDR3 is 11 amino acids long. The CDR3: CASTQHYEQYF. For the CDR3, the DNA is TGTGCCAGCACACAGCACTACGAGCAGTACTTC.

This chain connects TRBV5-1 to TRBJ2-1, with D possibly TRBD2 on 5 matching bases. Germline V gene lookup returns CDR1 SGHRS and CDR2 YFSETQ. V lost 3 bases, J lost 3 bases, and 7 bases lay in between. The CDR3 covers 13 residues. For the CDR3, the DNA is TGCGCCAGCAGCTCGGCGGGCTACAATGAGCAGTTCTTC. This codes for CASSSAGYNEQFF.

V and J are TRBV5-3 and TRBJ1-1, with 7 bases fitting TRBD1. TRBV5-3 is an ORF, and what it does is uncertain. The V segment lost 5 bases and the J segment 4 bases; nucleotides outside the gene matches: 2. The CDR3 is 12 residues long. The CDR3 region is CARSPGGTEAFF. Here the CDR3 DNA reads TGTGCCAGAAGTCCAGGGGGCACTGAAGCTTTCTTT.

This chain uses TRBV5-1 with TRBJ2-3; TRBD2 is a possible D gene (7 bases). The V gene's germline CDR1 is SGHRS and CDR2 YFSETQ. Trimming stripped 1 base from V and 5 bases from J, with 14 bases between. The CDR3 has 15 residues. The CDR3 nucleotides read TGCGCCAGCAGCTTGACCGGGGGGCAAGGAGATACGCAGTATTTT. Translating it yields CASSLTGGQGDTQYF. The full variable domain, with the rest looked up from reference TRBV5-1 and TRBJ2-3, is KAGVTQTPRYLIKTRGQQVTLSCSPISGHRSVSWYQQTPGQGLQFLFEYFSETQRNKGNFPGRFSGRQFSNSRSEMNVSTLELGDSALYLCASSLTGGQGDTQYFGPGTRLTVL.

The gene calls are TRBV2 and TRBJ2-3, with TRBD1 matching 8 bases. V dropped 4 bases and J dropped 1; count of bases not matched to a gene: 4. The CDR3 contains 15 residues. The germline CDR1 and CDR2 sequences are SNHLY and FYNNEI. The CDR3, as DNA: TGTGCCAGCAGTGGCTGGACAGGGCGCACAGATACGCAGTATTTT. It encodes CASSGWTGRTDTQYF. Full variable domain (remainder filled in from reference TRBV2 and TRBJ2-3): EPEVTQTPSHQVTQMGQEVILRCVPISNHLYFYWYRQILGQKVEFLVSFYNNEISEKSEIFDDQFSVERPDGSNFTLKIRSTKLEDSAMYFCASSGWTGRTDTQYFGPGTRLTVL.

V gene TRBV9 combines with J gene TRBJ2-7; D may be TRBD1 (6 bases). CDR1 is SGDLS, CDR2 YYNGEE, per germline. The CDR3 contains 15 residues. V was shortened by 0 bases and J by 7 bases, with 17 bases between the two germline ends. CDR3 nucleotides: TGTGCCAGCAGCGTAGAGATCAGGGGAGTGGGGGAGCAGTACTTC. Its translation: CASSVEIRGVGEQYF.

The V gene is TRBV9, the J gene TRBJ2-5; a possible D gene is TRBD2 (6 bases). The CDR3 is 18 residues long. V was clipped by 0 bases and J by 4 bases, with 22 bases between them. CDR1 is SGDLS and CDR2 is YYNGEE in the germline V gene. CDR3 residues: CASSVGSEPGTYSETQYF. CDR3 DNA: TGTGCCAGCAGCGTAGGGTCAGAACCCGGGACTTACTCAGAGACCCAGTACTTC.